This T cell receptor (beta chain) is from a study of T cell clonotyping in hematopoietic cell transplantation (dated by TCRdb to the early 2020s). Notes on the research overall: Pretransplant samples from recipients were collected after cytoreduction. Recruitment of patients was conducted between late 2015 and January 2017, and follow-up was continued until late 2020 or death. A total of fewer than 150 blood samples were gathered in the study from roughly 37 consecutive transplant recipients along with their related donors.

General findings and caveats noted by the study authors: Broader TCR repertoire diversity after transplant was predicted by Inverse Simpson Index values from donors and from recipients before transplant. Sample size was limited, and cells were not sorted, so CD4 and CD8 repertoire contributions could not be separated. Only a small fraction of recipient repertoires overlapped donor repertoires, with over 95% appearing de novo at the given depth. A decrease in recipient TCR diversity was observed after transplant, and a progressive increase in pathologically expanded clonotypes was seen from day 30 to day 180.

TCR beta CDR3 regions were amplified from genomic DNA with the immunoSEQ assay, a bias-controlled multiplex PCR using V- and J-specific primers. In a second PCR step, the CDR3 amplicons were tagged with a proprietary barcode plus Illumina adapter sequences. An Illumina MiSeq instrument was used to sequence the CDR3 libraries. In the paper's pipeline: Export and quality control were done with immunoSEQ Analyzer 3.0, while downstream analyses used R Bioconductor and Immunarch. Only productive rearrangements within the normalized downsampled data set were used in the calculation of repertoire metrics. In the normalized cohort, clonotypes with more than 5 templates were defined as pathologically expanded. Repertoire diversity was measured with the Inverse Simpson Index. CMV-specificity analyses were carried out on the non-normalized data set to capture all clonotypes. Drawn from immuneACCESS, this table holds only the in-frame rearrangements with V and J called that TCRdb kept. Clones are partly lost; checked studies trace under half to an unresolved V gene and leave the rest unexplained. V and J calls plus clone size are reproduced from that table; the DNA served to infer D and trimming. This sample has about 28,000 clones in its table, and approximately 82% of those were observed once. 1.8% of the sample lies in the top ten.

There are 14 amino acids in the CDR3, from cysteine to phenylalanine inclusive. Only CDR3 DNA remains: 42 bases, in frame from the first base. V gives up 6 bases and J gives up 5 bases, and the segment between their germline ends measures 14 bases. Looking up the germline V gene yields CDR1 SGHDT and CDR2 YYEEEE. The intended sense of this specimen's time point label: recipient sample about 28 days before transplant, after cytoreduction. Blood from recipients was drawn about 28 days before transplant and again at days 30, 100 and 180 after transplant. Nuclei Lysis Solution was used to extract genomic DNA from fresh or cryopreserved unfractionated peripheral blood mononuclear cells. As to this clone: The antigen it binds to is not known. Base-call qualities are not available, and no considerably larger clone is one nucleotide away.

The sample here was peripheral blood mononuclear cells, taken before stem cell transplant. The sequence is built from TRBV5-6 and TRBJ2-2; the D gene is perhaps TRBD2, from 6 matching bases. This TCR was recovered from a man aged 35 to 55 with acute myeloid leukemia. Some clones in this sample may be carry-over from other donors' samples. The nucleotide sequence reads TGTGCCAGCATTGCGGGATCTGGAACCGGGGAGCTGTTTTTT. Its protein reads: CASIAGSGTGELFF.